The rows below give T cell receptor beta chains drawn from one sample of a study of blood T cell repertoires in COVID-19. Clones were read by immunoSEQ multiplex PCR, and TCRdb kept only the in-frame ones, dropping some. The sample consists of about 85,000 clones, roughly 90% of them appearing once. Source material: peripheral blood. These receptor sequences come from a woman older than 75 with active or convalescent COVID-19. CDR3s include the opening cysteine and the closing phenylalanine or tryptophan. D genes are given only for firm matches. Expanded clones get a size class; other rows say once, few or many, or leave the size out.

CDR3 length,D gene,clone size,J gene,V gene,CDR3 DNA,CDR3 protein
13,-,-,TRBJ2-2,TRBV9,TGTGCCAGCAGCGTATGGGGCGGCGGGGAGCTGTTTTTT,CASSVWGGGELFF
12,-,-,TRBJ2-3,TRBV7-3,TGTGCCAGCAGTTTAAACAGGGATGCGCAGTATTTT,CASSLNRDAQYF
17,TRBD1,-,TRBJ1-2,TRBV4-3,TGCGCCAGCAGCCAAAGAATTGGGACAGAGCTGAACTATGGCTACACCTTC,CASSQRIGTELNYGYTF
12,-,few,TRBJ2-7,TRBV2,TGTGCCAGCAGTAGGGGGAGCTACGAGCAGTACTTC,CASSRGSYEQYF
13,-,-,TRBJ2-3,TRBV7-3,TGTGCCAGCAGCTTATTCGGCACAGATACGCAGTATTTT,CASSLFGTDTQYF
12,-,once,TRBJ2-7,TRBV19,TGTGCCAGTAGTAAACAGGGTTGGGAGCAGTACTTC,CASSKQGWEQYF
15,TRBD1,-,TRBJ1-2,TRBV28,TGTGCCAGCAGTAACTCCGGACAGGGGGCGCATGGCTACACCTTC,CASSNSGQGAHGYTF
14,TRBD2,once,TRBJ2-5,TRBV10-3,TGTGCCTCCGCCGGGACTAGCGGGAGAGAGACCCAGTACTTC,CASAGTSGRETQYF
14,-,-,TRBJ1-3,TRBV9,TGTGCCAGCAGCGCACAGGTTTCTGGAAACACCATATATTTT,CASSAQVSGNTIYF
14,TRBD1,-,TRBJ2-3,TRBV28,TGTGCCAGCAGTCCGGACAGGGACGCAGATACGCAGTATTTT,CASSPDRDADTQYF
15,TRBD2,-,TRBJ2-1,TRBV2,TGTGCCAGCAGGGGCGGGAGGAGCTCCTACAATGAGCAGTTCTTC,CASRGGRSSYNEQFF
14,TRBD2,-,TRBJ2-1,TRBV23-1,TGCGCCAGCAGTCAATCGCGGGAGACCCATGAGCAGTTCTTC,CASSQSRETHEQFF
15,-,-,TRBJ2-7,TRBV2,TGTGCCAGCAGTGAAGAGCCCGCTGTCTCCTACGAGCAGTACTTC,CASSEEPAVSYEQYF
15,TRBD1,few,TRBJ1-1,TRBV10-3,TGTGCCATCAGTCCGGGACAGGGATTATACACTGAAGCTTTCTTT,CAISPGQGLYTEAFF
14,TRBD1,-,TRBJ1-4,TRBV6-1,TGTGCCAGCAGTTATACAGGGGCTAATGAAAAACTGTTTTTT,CASSYTGANEKLFF
15,TRBD1,-,TRBJ1-5,TRBV7-2,TGTGCCAGCAGTCCGACAGGGGACCCAAATCAGCCCCAGCATTTT,CASSPTGDPNQPQHF